The 16 T cell receptor beta chains given below trace back to one sample, sequenced in a study of Ad26.COV2.S vaccination and SARS-CoV-2 variants. Method: immunoSEQ multiplex PCR; TCRdb's copy keeps in-frame clones and lacks some. The sample includes 440,000 or so clones, around 91% of them seen just once. Treatment in this sample: about 20 received Ad26.COV2.S at low or high dose, single or two shots; about five received placebo; per-sample allocation not given. Day 63 following the first vaccine or placebo injection was when the samples were taken. Material: peripheral blood, obtained in a trial of Ad26.COV2.S vaccine versus placebo. These receptors originate from a person aged 18-65 years who received the Ad26.COV2.S COVID-19 vaccine or a placebo.

J is TRBJ2-5 and V is TRBV3-1 (or the pseudogene TRBV3-2); TRBD2 aligns across 8 bases. V lost 5 bases, J lost 5 bases, and 10 bases stayed unmatched. CDR3 length equals 15 residues. Looked up from germline, CDR1 is LGHDT and CDR2 is YNNKEL (reference sequence). For the CDR3, the DNA is TGTGCCAGCAGCTCAGCACTAGCGGCGGCGGAGACCCAGTACTTC. Translating it yields CASSSALAAAETQYF.

The chain recombines TRBV25-1 with TRBJ2-7; 8 bases align to TRBD1. The germline V gene has CDR1 MGHDK and CDR2 SYGVNS. This CDR3 spans 13 amino acids. Trimming at V came to 8 bases and at J to 2 bases, leaving 5 bases not matched to a gene. CDR3 nucleotide sequence: TGTGCCAGCCTCCCGACAGGGGCCTACGAGCAGTACTTC. It translates to CASLPTGAYEQYF.

This sequence joins TRBV28 and TRBJ2-3; 8 bases are shared with TRBD2. V was clipped by 7 bases and J by 0 bases; unmatched bases: 3. The CDR3 is 14 residues long. Germline CDR1 reads MDHEN; CDR2 reads SYDVKM. Here the CDR3 reads CASTVAGSTDTQYF. In DNA form, the CDR3 reads TGTGCCAGCACCGTAGCGGGAAGCACAGATACGCAGTATTTT. The whole variable domain, filled in from reference TRBV28 and TRBJ2-3, reads DVKVTQSSRYLVKRTGEKVFLECVQDMDHENMFWYRQDPGLGLRLIYFSYDVKMKEKGDIPEGYSVSREKKERFSLILESASTNQTSMYLCASTVAGSTDTQYFGPGTRLTVL.

This clone was recorded only once. V and J are TRBV3-1 (or the pseudogene TRBV3-2) and TRBJ2-5; possible D gene TRBD1, 6 bases. The CDR3 is made up of 16 amino acids. Looked up from germline, CDR1 is LGHDT and CDR2 is YNNKEL (reference sequence). The V gene lost 1 base and the J gene lost 4 bases, with 16 bases spanning the gap. The CDR3 reads CASSQAGHKVIETQYF. The CDR3 DNA sequence: TGTGCCAGCAGCCAAGCGGGACACAAAGTTATAGAGACCCAGTACTTC.

The chain has TRBV6-5 and TRBJ1-5, with D possibly matching TRBD1 (6 bases). The CDR3 has 14 amino acids. V was clipped by 2 bases and J by 6 bases, with 11 bases between them. Germline CDR1 MNHEY, CDR2 SVGAGI. The CDR3 coding sequence is TGTGCCAGCAGTTACCCAGGGGCAATTCAGCCCCAGCATTTT. Protein product: CASSYPGAIQPQHF.

The chain recombines TRBV10-3 with TRBJ1-2, with 10 bases matching TRBD1. This CDR3 has 14 amino acids. Unmatched junction bases numbered 4, after V lost 5 bases and J lost 4 bases. Germline V gene lookup returns CDR1 ENHRY and CDR2 SYGVKD. This CDR3 is CAISSGTGAYGYTF. The DNA of the CDR3 is TGTGCCATCAGTTCCGGGACAGGGGCCTATGGCTACACCTTC.

The rearrangement links TRBV5-1 to TRBJ2-3; D call uncertain. The germline V gene has CDR1 SGHRS and CDR2 YFSETQ. CDR3 length: 16 amino acids. Trimming removed 0 bases from V and 3 bases from J, with 14 bases in between. The CDR3 spells CASSLEQVGWTDTQYF. As DNA, the CDR3 is TGCGCCAGCAGCTTGGAGCAAGTGGGGTGGACAGATACGCAGTATTTT.

The table lists this clone with a few counts. The chain carries TRBV7-3 and TRBJ2-2; 9 bases align to TRBD2. Germline CDR1 and CDR2: SGHTA and FQGTGA. The CDR3 is 17 amino acids. J was trimmed by 6 bases and V by 1 base; bases with no gene match: 9. The CDR3 coding sequence is TGTGCCAGCAGCTTAAGTGGGCTAGCGGGATTCGCCGGGGAGCTGTTTTTT. Protein sequence: CASSLSGLAGFAGELFF.

V usage is TRBV20-1 and J usage is TRBJ1-6, with no clear D. The CDR3 has 11 residues. CDR1 and CDR2 from the germline V gene are DFQATT and SNEGSKA (reference sequence). V shed 6 bases and J shed 10 bases, with 10 bases lying between them. CDR3 protein: CSALTESPLHF. Written as DNA, the CDR3 is TGCAGTGCGTTGACGGAGTCACCCCTCCACTTT.

The chain is built from TRBV3-1 (or the pseudogene TRBV3-2) and TRBJ2-7; tentatively, D is TRBD1 (6 bases). The CDR3 sequence is 13 residues long. V lost 1 base and J 8 bases, leaving 12 bases between the germline ends. Looked up from germline, CDR1 is LGHDT and CDR2 is YNNKEL (reference sequence). The chain's CDR3 is CASSQANREKQYF. The CDR3 DNA follows: TGTGCCAGCAGCCAAGCGAACAGGGAAAAGCAGTACTTC.

J is TRBJ1-1 and V is TRBV5-4, with TRBD1 matching over 7 bases. This CDR3 is built from 15 residues. Germline CDR1 is SGHNT and CDR2 is YYREEE (reference sequence). Trimming removed 5 bases from V and 0 bases from J; junction bases left unmatched: 7. The CDR3 sequence is CASRSGTELNTEAFF. The CDR3 region has the DNA TGTGCCAGCAGGTCCGGGACAGAGTTGAACACTGAAGCTTTCTTT.

CDR3 bases: TGTGCCAGCAGCGACCCTATGGCTAGCGGCCTCTACGAGCAGTACTTC. Protein: CASSDPMASGLYEQYF. The genes are TRBV6-6 and TRBJ2-7; 7 positions match TRBD2. The germline CDR1 and CDR2 sequences are MNHNY and SVGAGI (reference sequence). This CDR3 comprises 16 residues. The J segment lost 3 bases and the V segment lost 6 bases, leaving 14 bases of the junction unmatched.

This chain's CDR3 is CASSPLAGVYNEQFF. In DNA form, the CDR3 reads TGTGCCAGCAGCCCCCTAGCGGGCGTATACAATGAGCAGTTCTTC. The rearrangement uses TRBV6-6 and TRBJ2-1, with 8 bases aligning to TRBD2. Per germline, CDR1 MNHNY and CDR2 SVGAGI (reference sequence). CDR3 length: 15 residues. With V trimmed by 6 bases and J by 4 bases, 8 bases remained unmatched.

The CDR3: CAWSTGRTEAFF. As DNA, the CDR3 is TGTGCCTGGAGTACCGGGAGGACTGAAGCTTTCTTT. The chain combines TRBV30 with TRBJ1-1; D is ambiguous. The CDR3 spans 12 residues. CDR1 is GTSNPN, CDR2 SVGIG, per germline (reference sequence). Trimming shortened V by 2 bases and J by 5 bases, and 9 bases separated the two germline ends. Variable domain in full (rest from reference TRBV30 and TRBJ1-1): SQTIHQWPATLVQPVGSPLSLECTVEGTSNPNLYWYRQAAGRGLQLLFYSVGIGQISSEVPQNLSASRPQDRQFILSSKKLLLSDSGFYLCAWSTGRTEAFFGQGTRLTVV.

The chain joins TRBV10-3 to TRBJ2-5; D could derive from TRBD1 or TRBD2 (5 bases each). This CDR3 region has 14 residues. V was cut by 3 bases and J by 5 bases, with 13 bases left in between. Germline CDR1 and CDR2: ENHRY and SYGVKD. The CDR3 region is CAISEGRDGETQYF. The CDR3 DNA reads TGTGCCATCAGTGAAGGCAGGGACGGGGAGACCCAGTACTTC.

The rearrangement uses TRBV7-2 and TRBJ2-3; D remains unclear. CDR3 length equals 12 residues. Germline CDR1 and CDR2: SGHTA and FQGNSA. The germline V and J ends were trimmed by 6 bases and 2 bases, with 6 bases remaining between them. For the CDR3, the DNA is TGTGCCAGCAGAAAGGTCACAGATACGCAGTATTTT. Protein: CASRKVTDTQYF.